Listed below are T cell receptor beta chains from one sample, sequenced in a study of radiation and T cells in renal cell carcinoma. Using immunoSEQ multiplex PCR, the repertoire was profiled, and TCRdb retains in-frame clones only, with some absent. The sample carries 150,000 to 180,000 clones, roughly 87% recorded once. The source material was blood, sampled from a patient whose treatment included radiotherapy and nephrectomy. The receptors were sampled from a woman aged 45-65 years with renal cell carcinoma. Each CDR3 is given with its conserved first and last residue. A D gene is named only where the DNA matches it firmly. For some rows the clone size is stated as once, few or many, or as a class when expanded; others skip it.

v_call	j_call	clone_size	d_call	cdr3_nt	cdr3_aa
TRBV9	TRBJ2-3	-	-	TGTGCCAGCAGCGTAATCGGGGGGCGGGCAGATACGCAGTATTTT	CASSVIGGRADTQYF
TRBV7-8	TRBJ2-3	-	TRBD2	TGTGCCAGCAGCTTAGGGCGGGGGGTTGTCGTAGATACGCAGTATTTT	CASSLGRGVVVDTQYF
TRBV5-1	TRBJ2-3	-	TRBD2	TGCGCCAGCAGCCCCTATCGACCGGGACTAGCTGTTGATACGCAGTATTTT	CASSPYRPGLAVDTQYF
TRBV13	TRBJ2-7	-	TRBD1	TGTGCCAGCAGCTCCGGGACAGGGAGGGAGCAGTACTTC	CASSSGTGREQYF
TRBV19	TRBJ2-1	-	TRBD2	TGTGCCAGTAGTCGGGCTAGCGGGGGGATAGCGAATGAGCAGTTCTTC	CASSRASGGIANEQFF
TRBV4-3	TRBJ1-2	-	-	TGCGCCAGCAGCCAGGGCGTGGGAGGTGATGGCTACACCTTC	CASSQGVGGDGYTF
TRBV11-3	TRBJ2-1	-	-	TGTGCCAGCAGCCTTCTAGAGGTGGGTGAGCAGTTCTTC	CASSLLEVGEQFF
TRBV6-1	TRBJ2-2	-	TRBD1	TGTGCCAGCGGGACAGGGCGCACCGGGGAGCTGTTTTTT	CASGTGRTGELFF
TRBV13	TRBJ2-5	few	TRBD2	TGTGCCAGCAGCATCGGGACTAGCGGGGAAGAGACCCAGTACTTC	CASSIGTSGEETQYF
TRBV14	TRBJ2-1	-	-	TGTGCCAGCAGCCAGGAGCTATTTGGGGAGCAGTTCTTC	CASSQELFGEQFF
TRBV7-9	TRBJ2-3	-	TRBD2	TGTGCCAGCAGCTCCCCAATGGCTAGCGGGGGCGCCACGCAGTATTTT	CASSSPMASGGATQYF
TRBV5-6	TRBJ1-5	-	-	TGTGCCAGCAGCTGGTTGGCCGCGAGCAATCAGCCCCAGCATTTT	CASSWLAASNQPQHF
TRBV5-4	TRBJ2-3	-	TRBD2	TGTGCCAGCAGCTCCGGGACTAGCGGGGGGAACACAGATACGCAGTATTTT	CASSSGTSGGNTDTQYF
TRBV5-1	TRBJ2-1	-	TRBD1	TGCGCCAGCAGCTTTGACCCGGGACAGGGGTTCAATGAGCAGTTCTTC	CASSFDPGQGFNEQFF